This T cell receptor beta chain originates from a study of Ad26.COV2.S vaccination and SARS-CoV-2 variants listed by TCRdb under 2021. Study-wide context: Vaccine-arm donors were drawn from COV1001, a multicentre, randomized, double-blind, placebo-controlled phase I-IIa trial of Ad26.COV2.S in healthy adults. Ad26.COV2.S was administered intramuscularly at 5 x 10^10 or 1 x 10^11 viral particles, either as a single shot or as two shots given 56 days apart. Participants in the trial were split at random into five groups of five each, receiving low-dose or high-dose Ad26.COV2.S once or twice, or else placebo on both occasions. A total of about 30 samples were included in the TCR-sequenced set, comprising around 19 Ad26.COV2.S vaccine recipients, 5 placebo recipients and 8 SARS-CoV-2 convalescent individuals. TCRbeta repertoire sequencing served as the tool for gauging how specific and how broad the SARS-CoV-2-reactive T cell receptors were following Ad26.COV2.S vaccination. Investigators remained blinded to trial group allocation during experiments and outcome assessment. What the study reported, not specific to this receptor: The study lacked the statistical power to compare responses across vaccine doses or regimens. Ad26.COV2.S recipients had higher spike-specific TCR breadth than placebo recipients (P = 0.0014). Vaccine and placebo recipients had similar non-spike TCR breadth, a finding consistent with the vaccine containing only spike. Substantial breadth of spike-specific CD8+ and CD4+ T cell responses was reported after vaccination. The authors noted that the TCR breadth and depth analyses may have underestimated total T cell responses.

The label giving this sample's treatment or condition can be read as: 15 to 20 received Ad26.COV2.S at low or high dose, single or two shots; roughly five received placebo; per-sample allocation not given. For vaccine and placebo recipients, repertoires were sequenced using samples collected on day 63 after the first injection. Between 29 July and 7 August 2020, Cohort 1b enrolled 25 adults aged 18-55 years at one site in Boston, USA. Ad26.COV2.S consisted of a replication-incompetent adenovirus type 26 vector by which a prefusion-stabilized SARS-CoV-2 spike protein from the original Wuhan strain was expressed. The immunoSEQ Assay was the method used to sequence TCRbeta CDR3 regions. After extraction, genomic DNA underwent amplification by bias-controlled multiplex PCR, followed by high-throughput sequencing. Per the original workflow: Collapsing and filtering of sequences were performed to quantify the absolute abundance of each unique TCRbeta CDR3 region. T cell fraction was estimated by normalizing TCRbeta template counts to usable DNA, which was measured by amplifying reference genes present in all nucleated cells. Repertoire TCRs were annotated as SARS-CoV-2-specific when V gene, CDR3 amino acid sequence and J gene were exactly matched to a known reactive TCR set. The reference SARS-CoV-2 TCR set was obtained from MIRA and was filtered for enrichment in COVID-19-positive ImmuneCODE repertoires, whereby public or cross-reactive TCRs were removed. Based on the MIRA antigens, annotated TCRs were further analysed at the level of specific ORF or position within ORF. Depth was the summed frequency of annotated unique rearrangements, while breadth was defined as annotated unique rearrangements over total unique productive rearrangements. Two-sided Wilcoxon rank-sum tests were applied when comparing TCR breadth between groups. TCRdb stores this immuneACCESS table with in-frame sequences only. Part of the clones is absent; in the studies checked, under half of the shortfall reflects unresolved V genes, and no reason is known for the rest. V and J calls and clone size are those listed in that table; D and trimming were worked out from the DNA. This sample has fewer than 500,000 clones in its table, and over 75% of those were observed once. The top ten constitute 9% to 15% of the sample.

Note on this clone: Its antigen remains unidentified. Per-nucleotide qualities are absent, and no much larger clonotype sits a single base away.

V sheds 8 bases and J sheds 3 bases, leaving 11 bases between their ends. The CDR3, cysteine through phenylalanine, is 12 amino acids long. The entry retains the CDR3 DNA only, 36 bases that are in frame from base 1. CDR1 and CDR2 were assigned from the germline V gene as MNHEY and SVGAGI. The sample in question was peripheral blood, obtained in a trial of Ad26.COV2.S vaccine versus placebo. The sequence derives from a person between 18 and 65 years old who received the Ad26.COV2.S COVID-19 vaccine or a placebo. The chain couples TRBV6-5 to TRBJ2-7; perhaps TRBD1 is the D gene, with 5 bases matching. The base sequence is TGTGCCAGCGGGGCAGGAGTCTACGAGCAGTACTTC. The resulting protein is CASGAGVYEQYF.